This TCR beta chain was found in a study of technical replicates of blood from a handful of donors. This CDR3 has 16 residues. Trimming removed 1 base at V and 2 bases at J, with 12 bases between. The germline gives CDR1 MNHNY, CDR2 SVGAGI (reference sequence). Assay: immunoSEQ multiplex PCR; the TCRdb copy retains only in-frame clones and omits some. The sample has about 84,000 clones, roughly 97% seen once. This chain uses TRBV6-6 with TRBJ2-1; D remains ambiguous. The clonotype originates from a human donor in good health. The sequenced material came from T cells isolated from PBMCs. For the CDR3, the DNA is TGTGCCAGCAGTTACTTCCCTACCGGTACCTACAATGAGCAGTTCTTC. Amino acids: CASSYFPTGTYNEQFF.